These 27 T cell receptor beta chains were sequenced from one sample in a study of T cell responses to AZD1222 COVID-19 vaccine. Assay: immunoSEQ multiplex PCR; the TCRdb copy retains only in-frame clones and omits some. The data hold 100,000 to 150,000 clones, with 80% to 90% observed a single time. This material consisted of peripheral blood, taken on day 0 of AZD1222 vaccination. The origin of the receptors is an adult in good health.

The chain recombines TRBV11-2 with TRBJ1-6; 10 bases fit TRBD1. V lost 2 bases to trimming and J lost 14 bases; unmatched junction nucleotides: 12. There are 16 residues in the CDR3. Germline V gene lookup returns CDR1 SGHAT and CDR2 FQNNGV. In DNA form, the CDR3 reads TGTGCCAGCAGCTTACGTCGCGGGACAGGGGTTGGGGCCCTCCACTTT. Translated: CASSLRRGTGVGALHF.

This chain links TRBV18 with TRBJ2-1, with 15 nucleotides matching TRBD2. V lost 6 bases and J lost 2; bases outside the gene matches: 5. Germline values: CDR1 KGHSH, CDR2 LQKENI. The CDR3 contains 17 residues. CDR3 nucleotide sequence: TGTGCCAGCTCCTCGGGACTAGCGGGAGGCGCCTACAATGAGCAGTTCTTC. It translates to CASSSGLAGGAYNEQFF. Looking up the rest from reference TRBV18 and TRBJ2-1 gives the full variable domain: NAGVMQNPRHLVRRRGQEARLRCSPMKGHSHVYWYRQLPEEGLKFMVYLQKENIIDESGMPKERFSAEFPKEGPSILRIQQVVRGDSAAYFCASSSGLAGGAYNEQFFGPGTRLTVL.

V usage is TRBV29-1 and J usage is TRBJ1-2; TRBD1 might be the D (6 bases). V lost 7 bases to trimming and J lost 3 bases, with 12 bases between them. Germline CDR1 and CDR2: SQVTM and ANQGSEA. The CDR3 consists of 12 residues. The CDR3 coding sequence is TGCAGCGCCGAGGGGGGAGACTATGGCTACACCTTC. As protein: CSAEGGDYGYTF. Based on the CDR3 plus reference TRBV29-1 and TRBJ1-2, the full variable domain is SAVISQKPSRDICQRGTSLTIQCQVDSQVTMMFWYRQQPGQSLTLIATANQGSEATYESGFVIDKFPISRPNLTFSTLTVSNMSPEDSSIYLCSAEGGDYGYTFGSGTRLTVV.

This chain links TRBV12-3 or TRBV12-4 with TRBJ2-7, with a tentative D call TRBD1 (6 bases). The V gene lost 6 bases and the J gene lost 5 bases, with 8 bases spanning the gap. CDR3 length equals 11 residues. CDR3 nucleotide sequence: TGTGCCAGCAGGGGGGCGGACGAGCAGTACTTC. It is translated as CASRGADEQYF.

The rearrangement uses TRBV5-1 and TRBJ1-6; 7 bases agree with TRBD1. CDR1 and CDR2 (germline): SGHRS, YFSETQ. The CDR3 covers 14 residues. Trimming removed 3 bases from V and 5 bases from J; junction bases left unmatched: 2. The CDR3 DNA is TGCGCCAGCAGCTATGGACAGGATAATTCACCCCTCCACTTT. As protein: CASSYGQDNSPLHF. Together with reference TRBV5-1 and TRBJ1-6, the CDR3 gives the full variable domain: KAGVTQTPRYLIKTRGQQVTLSCSPISGHRSVSWYQQTPGQGLQFLFEYFSETQRNKGNFPGRFSGRQFSNSRSEMNVSTLELGDSALYLCASSYGQDNSPLHFGNGTRLTVT.

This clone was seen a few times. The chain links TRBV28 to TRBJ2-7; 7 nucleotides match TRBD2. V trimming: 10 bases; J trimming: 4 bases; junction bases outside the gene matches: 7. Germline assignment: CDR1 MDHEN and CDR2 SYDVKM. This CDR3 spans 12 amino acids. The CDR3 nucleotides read TGTGCCACCCAGGGAGGGGAGTACGAGCAGTACTTC. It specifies CATQGGEYEQYF.

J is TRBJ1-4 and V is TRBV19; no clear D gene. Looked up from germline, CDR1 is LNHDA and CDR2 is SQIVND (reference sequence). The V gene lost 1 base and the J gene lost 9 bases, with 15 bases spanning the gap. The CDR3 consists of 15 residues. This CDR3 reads CASSIGGGADQKLFF. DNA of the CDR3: TGTGCCAGTAGTATAGGCGGCGGAGCCGATCAAAAACTGTTTTTT.

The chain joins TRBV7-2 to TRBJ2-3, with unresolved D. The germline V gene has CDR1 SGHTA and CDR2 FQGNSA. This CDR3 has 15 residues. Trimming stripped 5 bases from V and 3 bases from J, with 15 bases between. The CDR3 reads CASSQQVGKTDTQYF. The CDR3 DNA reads TGTGCCAGCAGCCAGCAGGTGGGGAAGACAGATACGCAGTATTTT.

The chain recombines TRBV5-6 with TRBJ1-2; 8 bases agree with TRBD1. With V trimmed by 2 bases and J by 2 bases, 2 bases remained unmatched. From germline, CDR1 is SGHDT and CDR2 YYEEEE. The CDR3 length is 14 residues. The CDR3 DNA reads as TGTGCCAGCAGCTTTGGACAGGGAAACTATGGCTACACCTTC. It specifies CASSFGQGNYGYTF. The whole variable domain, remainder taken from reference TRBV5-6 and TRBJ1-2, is DAGVTQSPTHLIKTRGQQVTLRCSPKSGHDTVSWYQQALGQGPQFIFQYYEEEERQRGNFPDRFSGHQFPNYSSELNVNALLLGDSALYLCASSFGQGNYGYTFGSGTRLTVV.

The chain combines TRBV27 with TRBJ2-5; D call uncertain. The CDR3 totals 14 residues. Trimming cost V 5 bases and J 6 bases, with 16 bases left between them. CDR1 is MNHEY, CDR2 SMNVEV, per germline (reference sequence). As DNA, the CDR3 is TGTGCCAGCAGTCCATCCCTAGAAACGAAGACCCAGTACTTC. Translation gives CASSPSLETKTQYF.

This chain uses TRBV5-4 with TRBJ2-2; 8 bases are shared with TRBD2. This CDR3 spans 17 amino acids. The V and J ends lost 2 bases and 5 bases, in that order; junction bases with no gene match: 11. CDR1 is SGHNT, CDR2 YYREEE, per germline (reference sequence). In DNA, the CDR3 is TGTGCCAGCAGCTTACCTGTACTCGGGAGGGGAACCGGGGAGCTGTTTTTT. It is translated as CASSLPVLGRGTGELFF.

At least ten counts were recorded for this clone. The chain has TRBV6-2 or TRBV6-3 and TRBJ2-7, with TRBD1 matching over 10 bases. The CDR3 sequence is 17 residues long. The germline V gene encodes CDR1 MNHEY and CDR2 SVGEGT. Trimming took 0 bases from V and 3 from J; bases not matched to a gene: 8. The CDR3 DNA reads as TGTGCCAGCAGTTACTCGCTTGGGACAGGGGTAATCTACGAGCAGTACTTC. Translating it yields CASSYSLGTGVIYEQYF.

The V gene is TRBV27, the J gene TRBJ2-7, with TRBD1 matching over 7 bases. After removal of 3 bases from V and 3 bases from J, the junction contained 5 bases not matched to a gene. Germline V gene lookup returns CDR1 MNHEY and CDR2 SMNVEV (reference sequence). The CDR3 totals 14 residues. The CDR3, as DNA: TGTGCCAGCAGTTTGACACGGGACAGCTACGAGCAGTACTTC. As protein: CASSLTRDSYEQYF.

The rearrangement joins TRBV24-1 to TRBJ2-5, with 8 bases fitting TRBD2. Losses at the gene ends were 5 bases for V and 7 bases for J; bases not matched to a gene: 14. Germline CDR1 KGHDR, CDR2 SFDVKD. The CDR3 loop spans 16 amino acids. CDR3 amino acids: CATSAPFGGALGTQYF. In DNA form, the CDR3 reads TGTGCCACCAGTGCTCCGTTCGGGGGGGCCCTTGGGACCCAGTACTTC.

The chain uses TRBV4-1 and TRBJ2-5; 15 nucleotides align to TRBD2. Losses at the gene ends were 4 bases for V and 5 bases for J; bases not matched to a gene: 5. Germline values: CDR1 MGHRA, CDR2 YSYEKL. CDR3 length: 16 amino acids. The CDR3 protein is CASSLGLAGGRETQYF. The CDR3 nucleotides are TGCGCCAGCAGCCTTGGACTAGCGGGGGGGAGGGAGACCCAGTACTTC.

The CDR3 region is CAWNRDLKVGELFF. CDR3 in DNA: TGTGCCTGGAACCGGGACTTAAAAGTCGGGGAGCTGTTTTTT. The chain has TRBV30 and TRBJ2-2, with D perhaps matching TRBD2 (6 bases). Germline V gives CDR1 GTSNPN, CDR2 SVGIG (reference sequence). The CDR3 is made up of 14 amino acids. With 4 bases removed from V and 7 bases from J, the gap between germline ends came to 16 bases.

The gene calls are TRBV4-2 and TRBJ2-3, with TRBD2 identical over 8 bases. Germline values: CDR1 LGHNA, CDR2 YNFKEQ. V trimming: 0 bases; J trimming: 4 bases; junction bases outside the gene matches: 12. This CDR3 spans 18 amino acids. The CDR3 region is CASSQERRAGVGPDTQYF. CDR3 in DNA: TGTGCCAGCAGCCAAGAGCGAAGAGCGGGGGTGGGGCCAGATACGCAGTATTTT.

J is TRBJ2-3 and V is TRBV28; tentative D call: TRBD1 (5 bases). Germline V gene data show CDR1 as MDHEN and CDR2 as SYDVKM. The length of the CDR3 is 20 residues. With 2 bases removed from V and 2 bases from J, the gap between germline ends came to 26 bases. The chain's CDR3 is CASSLPVGAWVKGYTDTQYF. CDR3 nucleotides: TGTGCCAGCAGTTTACCCGTGGGCGCTTGGGTCAAGGGGTACACAGATACGCAGTATTTT.

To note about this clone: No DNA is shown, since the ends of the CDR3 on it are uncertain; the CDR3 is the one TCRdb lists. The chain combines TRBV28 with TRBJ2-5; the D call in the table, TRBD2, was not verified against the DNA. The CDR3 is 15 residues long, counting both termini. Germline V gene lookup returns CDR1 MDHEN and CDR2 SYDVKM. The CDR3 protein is CASVPRGATAETQYF.

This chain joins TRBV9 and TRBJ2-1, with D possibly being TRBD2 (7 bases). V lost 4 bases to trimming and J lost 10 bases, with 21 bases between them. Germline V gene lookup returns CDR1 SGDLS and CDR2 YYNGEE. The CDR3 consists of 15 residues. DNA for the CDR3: TGTGCCAGCAGCCCCCCGCGGGGGACAATGACGGAGCAGTTCTTC. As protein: CASSPPRGTMTEQFF.

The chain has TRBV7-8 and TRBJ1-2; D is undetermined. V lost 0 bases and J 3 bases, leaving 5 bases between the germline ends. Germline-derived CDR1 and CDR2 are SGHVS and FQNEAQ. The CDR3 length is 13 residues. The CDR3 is CASSLAGYYGYTF. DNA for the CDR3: TGTGCCAGCAGCTTAGCCGGATACTATGGCTACACCTTC.

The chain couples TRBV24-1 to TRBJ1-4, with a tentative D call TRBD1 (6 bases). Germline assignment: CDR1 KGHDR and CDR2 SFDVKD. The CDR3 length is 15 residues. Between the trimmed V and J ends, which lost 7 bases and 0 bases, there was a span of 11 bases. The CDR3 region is CATSPGETTNEKLFF. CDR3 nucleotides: TGTGCCACCAGCCCAGGGGAGACAACTAATGAAAAACTGTTTTTT.

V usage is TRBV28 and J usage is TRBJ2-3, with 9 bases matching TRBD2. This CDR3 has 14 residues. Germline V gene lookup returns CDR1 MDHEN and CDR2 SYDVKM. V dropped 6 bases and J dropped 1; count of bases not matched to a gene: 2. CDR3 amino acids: CASSKRGGTDTQYF. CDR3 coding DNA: TGTGCCAGCAGCAAGCGGGGGGGCACAGATACGCAGTATTTT.

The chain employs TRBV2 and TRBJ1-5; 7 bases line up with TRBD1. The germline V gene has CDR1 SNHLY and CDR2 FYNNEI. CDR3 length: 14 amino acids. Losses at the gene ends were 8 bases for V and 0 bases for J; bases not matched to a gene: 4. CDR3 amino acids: CASFRGDSNQPQHF. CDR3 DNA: TGTGCCAGCTTCAGGGGGGATAGCAATCAGCCCCAGCATTTT.

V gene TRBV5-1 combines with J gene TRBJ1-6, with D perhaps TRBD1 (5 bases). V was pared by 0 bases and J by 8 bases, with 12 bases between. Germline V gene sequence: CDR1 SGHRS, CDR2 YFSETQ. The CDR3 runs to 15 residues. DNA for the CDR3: TGCGCCAGCAGCTTGGTGGGGGACGGCGATTCACCCCTCCACTTT. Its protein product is CASSLVGDGDSPLHF. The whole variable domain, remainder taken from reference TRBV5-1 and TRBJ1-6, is KAGVTQTPRYLIKTRGQQVTLSCSPISGHRSVSWYQQTPGQGLQFLFEYFSETQRNKGNFPGRFSGRQFSNSRSEMNVSTLELGDSALYLCASSLVGDGDSPLHFGNGTRLTVT.

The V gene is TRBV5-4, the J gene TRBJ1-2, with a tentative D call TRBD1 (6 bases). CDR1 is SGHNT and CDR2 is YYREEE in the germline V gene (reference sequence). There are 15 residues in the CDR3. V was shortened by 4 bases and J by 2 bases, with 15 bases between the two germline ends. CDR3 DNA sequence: TGTGCCAGCAGCCCCGGGGGCAGTGAGAACTATGGCTACACCTTC. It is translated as CASSPGGSENYGYTF.

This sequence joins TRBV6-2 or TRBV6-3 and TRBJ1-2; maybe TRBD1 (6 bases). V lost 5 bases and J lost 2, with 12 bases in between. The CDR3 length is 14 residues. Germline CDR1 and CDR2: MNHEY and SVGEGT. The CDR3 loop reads CASSPLTGNYGYTF. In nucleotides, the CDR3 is TGTGCCAGCAGTCCCTTGACAGGCAACTATGGCTACACCTTC.